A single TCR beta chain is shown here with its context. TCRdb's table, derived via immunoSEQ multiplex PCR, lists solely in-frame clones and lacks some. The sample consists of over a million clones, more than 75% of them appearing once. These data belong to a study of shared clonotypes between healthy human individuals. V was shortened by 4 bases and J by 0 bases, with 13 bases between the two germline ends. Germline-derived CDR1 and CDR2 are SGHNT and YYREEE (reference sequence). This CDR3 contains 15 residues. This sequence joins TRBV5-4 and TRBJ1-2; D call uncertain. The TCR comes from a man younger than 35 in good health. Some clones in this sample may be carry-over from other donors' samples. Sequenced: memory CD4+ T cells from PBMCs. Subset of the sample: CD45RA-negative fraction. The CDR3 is CASSVPTEANYGYTF. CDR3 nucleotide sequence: TGTGCCAGCAGCGTACCGACGGAAGCTAACTATGGCTACACCTTC.